This T cell receptor (beta chain) was sequenced for a study of cytomegalovirus exposure and HLA in healthy donors. Findings and caveats of the study: A missense DCLRE1C variant was associated with V- and J-gene trimming of TCR beta chains in a later analysis, and an independent cohort replicated the association. More clonal expansion characterized HLA-associated TCR beta chains than equally common others in a later analysis. Later work found most CMV-associated TCR beta chains apparently HLA-restricted.

For this clone: Antigen: not known.

60 Vbeta and 13 Jbeta primers were used in PCR. TCRdb's table, derived via immunoSEQ multiplex PCR, lists solely in-frame clones and lacks some. The sample yields under 120,000 clones, about three quarters seen once. The CDR3 runs to 15 residues. CDR1 is MNHNY, CDR2 SVGAGI, per germline (reference sequence). Trimming shortened V by 0 bases and J by 4 bases, and 12 bases separated the two germline ends. Sequenced input: PBMCs. This sequence was found in a female donor in good health and CMV-seropositive. The rearrangement uses TRBV6-6 and TRBJ1-2; tentative D call: TRBD1 (5 bases). CDR3 protein: CASSYSGQGIYGYTF. Written as DNA, the CDR3 is TGTGCCAGCAGTTACTCGGGGCAGGGAATCTATGGCTACACCTTC.